This T cell receptor beta chain stems from a study of blood T cells in healthy people across ages. Study-wide context: Template switching captured about one barcoded beta molecule per two T cells. General study findings and limits: Long-lived donors had more naive CD4+ cells and higher diversity than aged donors.

Comments on this clonotype: Its antigen remains unidentified.

This CDR3 has 16 residues. Germline trimming cut 8 bases from V and 3 bases from J; bases unmatched to any gene: 14. In germline, CDR1 is LNHNV, CDR2 YYDKDF (reference sequence). PCR was performed a second time for about 7 to 12 cycles using a sample-barcoded 5' primer and a J-beta primer mix. One entry per CDR3 protein, called by TCRdb with MiXCR from the 5' RACE reads. Counted here are about 1.5 million distinct CDR3 sequences, roughly 45% occurring once; the ten biggest clones make up 7.9%. The origin of this receptor is a woman between 18 and 29 years old in good health. Input material: blood. J is TRBJ2-7 and V is TRBV15; 9 bases agree with TRBD2. CDR3 nucleotides: TGTGCCACCGAGGGGAGTAGCGGGAGTGGTAGCTACGAGCAGTACTTC. Translating it yields CATEGSSGSGSYEQYF.